The T cell receptor beta chain under discussion was sequenced for a study of blood T cell repertoires in COVID-19 (dated by TCRdb to about 2020). Study-level background: Samples covering the acute and convalescent phases of COVID-19 were provided by collaborators in the United States, Italy and Spain. Where available, HLA class I and class II types were taken from metadata supplied by the sample provider and were not determined by assay-based typing. The repertoires were released in a freely available public database meant as a resource for research on the immune response to SARS-CoV-2. Sample metadata almost always included a de-identified subject ID, COVID-19 status, age in years and sex. Subjects who had been exposed to COVID-19, were actively infected with it, or had recovered from it provided the deeply sampled blood TCRbeta repertoires that made up the dataset. The material from the prospective study consisted of cDNA or gDNA derived from T cells, B-cell-depleted T cells, or PBMCs. Samples came from the ongoing ImmuneRACE study (first 160 participants) plus 1,254 subjects from 6 global collaborators.

The immunoSEQ Assay, a bias-controlled multiplex PCR, was used to amplify TCRbeta CDR3 regions from genomic DNA. As for how the authors treated the data: Within the assay, amplification of reference gene primers was used to estimate how many nucleated cells each sample contained. To quantify the absolute abundance of each unique TCRbeta CDR3 rearrangement, sequence reads were collapsed and filtered. For each sample, productive Simpson clonality was calculated as the square root of Simpson's diversity index across productive rearrangements. In TCRdb, the immuneACCESS table is reduced to in-frame sequences with V and J assigned. These tables do not hold every clone; where another copy was compared, an unresolved V gene accounts for under half, and the others remain unexplained. The V and J calls and the clone size are those of that table, but D and trimming were determined from the DNA. A total of some 150,000 clones appear in this sample, 88% of them only once. Under 3% of the sample belongs to the ten largest clones.

The CDR3 runs 15 residues from the cysteine to the phenylalanine. The kept DNA is CDR3 alone, 45 bases in frame from the first base. V has 1 base trimmed and J has 8 bases trimmed; junction bases matching no gene number 5. CDR1 SGHRS and CDR2 YFSETQ are derived from the germline V gene. Note on this clone: What antigen it recognizes has not been identified. One base away there is no much larger clone; base qualities are not given.

Collaborating institutions collected whole blood in K2EDTA tubes following their own protocols. For TCRbeta analysis, collaborators shipped samples as frozen whole blood, isolated PBMCs, or DNA extracted from either of those sample types. What the authors observed across the whole study: The quantity of clinical and demographic metadata differed by source and by participant and was supplied without curation.

The sequenced sample was peripheral blood. The chain is encoded by TRBV5-1 joined to TRBJ1-4, with TRBD1 matching 10 junction bases. The clonotype comes from a human donor in a cohort sampled during active COVID-19. CDR3 reads: CASSLLGQGDEKLFF. The bases are TGCGCCAGCAGCTTGCTTGGACAGGGGGACGAAAAACTGTTTTTT.